This T cell receptor (beta chain) is drawn from a study of T-cell memory formation after mild COVID-19. Overall study findings and caveats: CD8+ contracting clones occupied EMRA, while CD4+ ones occupied mainly CM and EM. For second-wave clones that peaked at day 37, SARS-CoV-2 specificity went unverified. The appearance of some responding clones in pre-infection memory suggested that cross-reactive memory joined.

Trimming removed 0 bases at V and 7 bases at J, with 16 bases between. The germline gives CDR1 SNHLY, CDR2 FYNNEI. The CDR3 covers 16 residues. About this clonotype: Its target is not known.

5'RACE primed from the constant segment yielded TCR alpha and TCR beta cDNA libraries bearing sample barcodes and UMIs. MiXCR, applied by TCRdb to the 5' RACE reads, yields one record per CDR3 protein. The repertoire has roughly 600,000 distinct CDR3 sequences, roughly 18% of them found once; the top ten carry about 12%. This TCR derives from an adult woman who had mild COVID-19 (a few samples of this study predate the infection). Cell type and time point are not known. The chain couples TRBV2 to TRBJ2-1; D not certain. Sequencing input: PBMCs or a T cell subset sorted from them (not recorded which). CDR3 region: CASSEAPGSIGNEQFF. CDR3 coding DNA: TGTGCCAGCAGTGAAGCGCCCGGGTCCATAGGGAATGAGCAGTTCTTC.